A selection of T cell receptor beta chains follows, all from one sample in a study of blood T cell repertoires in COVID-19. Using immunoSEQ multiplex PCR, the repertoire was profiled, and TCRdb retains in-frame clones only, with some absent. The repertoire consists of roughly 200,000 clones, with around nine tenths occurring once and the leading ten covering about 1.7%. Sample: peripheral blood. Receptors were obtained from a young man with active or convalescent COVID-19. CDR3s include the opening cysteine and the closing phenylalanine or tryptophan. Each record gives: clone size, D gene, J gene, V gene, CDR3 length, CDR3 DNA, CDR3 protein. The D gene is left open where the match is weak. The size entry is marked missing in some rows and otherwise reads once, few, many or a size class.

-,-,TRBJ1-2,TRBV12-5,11,TGTGCTAGTGGGTTAGGGGTGGGATACACCTTC,CASGLGVGYTF
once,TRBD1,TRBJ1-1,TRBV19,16,TGTGCCAGTAGTATAGGCCAGGGGGCTGGAAACACTGAAGCTTTCTTT,CASSIGQGAGNTEAFF
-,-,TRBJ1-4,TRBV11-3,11,TGTGCCCCTTTACCGGGGGAAAAACTGTTTTTT,CAPLPGEKLFF
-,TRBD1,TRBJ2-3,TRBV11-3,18,TGTGCCAGCAGTCTGCGCTACAGGGGGCCTTTTCGCACAGATACGCAGTATTTT,CASSLRYRGPFRTDTQYF
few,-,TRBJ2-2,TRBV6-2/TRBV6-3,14,TGTGCCAGCAGTACTCGACAGGATTCCGGGGAGCTGTTTTTT,CASSTRQDSGELFF
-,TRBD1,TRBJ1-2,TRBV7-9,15,TGTGCCAGCAGGGCGAGGACAGGCGTTAACTATGGCTACACCTTC,CASRARTGVNYGYTF
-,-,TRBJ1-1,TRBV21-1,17,TGTGCCAGCAGCAAAGAATCTCAGGGCTCGGTGAACACTGAAGCTTTCTTT,CASSKESQGSVNTEAFF
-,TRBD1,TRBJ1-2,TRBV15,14,TGTGCCACCAGCCGAAGACAGGGTAACTATGGCTACACCTTC,CATSRRQGNYGYTF
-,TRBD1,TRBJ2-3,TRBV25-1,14,TGTGCCAGCTCCCTGGGACAGGGATCAGATACGCAGTATTTT,CASSLGQGSDTQYF
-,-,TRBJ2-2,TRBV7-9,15,TGTGCCAGCAGCTTATGGTCAGGTGGCACCGGGGAGCTGTTTTTT,CASSLWSGGTGELFF
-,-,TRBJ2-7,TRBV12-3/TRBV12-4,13,TGTGCCAGCGGGGGGGGGCTCGACTACGAGCAGTACTTC,CASGGGLDYEQYF
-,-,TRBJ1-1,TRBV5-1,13,TGCGCCAGCAGCTTAACAGCGAACACTGAAGCTTTCTTT,CASSLTANTEAFF
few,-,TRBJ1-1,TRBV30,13,TGTGCCTGGAGAGACCATGGAGACACTGAAGCTTTCTTT,CAWRDHGDTEAFF
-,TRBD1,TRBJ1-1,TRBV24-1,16,TGTGCCACCAGTGAATTCTTTTGGGACAGGAACACTGAAGCTTTCTTT,CATSEFFWDRNTEAFF
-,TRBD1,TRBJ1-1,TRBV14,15,TGTGCCAGCAGCCATGGACAGGGAGGATACACTGAAGCTTTCTTT,CASSHGQGGYTEAFF
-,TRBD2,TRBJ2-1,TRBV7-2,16,TGTGCCAGCAGCTATGAGGGACTAGCGGATAACAATGAGCAGTTCTTC,CASSYEGLADNNEQFF
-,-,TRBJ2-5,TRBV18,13,TGTGCCAGCTCACCAACGGGTGGGGAGACCCAGTACTTC,CASSPTGGETQYF
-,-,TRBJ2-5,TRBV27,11,TGTGCCAGCAGTTATAAAGAGACCCAGTACTTC,CASSYKETQYF
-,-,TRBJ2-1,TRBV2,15,TGTGCCAGCAGTGAAGGGGGAGGCTCCTACAATGAGCAGTTCTTC,CASSEGGGSYNEQFF
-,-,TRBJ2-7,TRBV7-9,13,TGTGCCAGCAGCTTAAGCCTAGTGGGCGAGCAGTACTTC,CASSLSLVGEQYF
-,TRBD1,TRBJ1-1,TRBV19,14,TGTGCCAGTAGTATAGGACAGGGCGTTGGCGGGGCTTTCTTT,CASSIGQGVGGAFF
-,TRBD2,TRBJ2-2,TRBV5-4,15,TGTGCCAGCAGCCGGGGGGGGCCCCAGGCCGGGGAGCTGTTTTTT,CASSRGGPQAGELFF
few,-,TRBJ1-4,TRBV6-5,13,TGTGCCAGCAGTTACTCGAATTTCGGGGAACTGTTTTTT,CASSYSNFGELFF
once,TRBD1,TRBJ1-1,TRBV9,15,TGTGCCAGCAGCCCTAGCGGGACAGCGAACACTGAAGCTTTCTTT,CASSPSGTANTEAFF
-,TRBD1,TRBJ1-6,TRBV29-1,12,TGCAGCGTTTCGACAGGGGATTCACCCCTCCACTTT,CSVSTGDSPLHF
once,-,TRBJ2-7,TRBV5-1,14,TGCGCCAGCCAACAAGGGACTGGTTCCTACGAGCAGTACTTC,CASQQGTGSYEQYF
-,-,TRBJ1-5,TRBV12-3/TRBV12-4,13,TGTGCCAGCAGTCTCGGAGAGTATCAGCCCCAGCATTTT,CASSLGEYQPQHF
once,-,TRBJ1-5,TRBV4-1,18,TGCGCCAGCAGCCAAGAGCCCCTGGGTCTAGGGGGCAATCAGCCCCAGCATTTT,CASSQEPLGLGGNQPQHF
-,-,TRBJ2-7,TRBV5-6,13,TGTGCCAGCAGCTTGGACAGGGTGGGCGAGCAGTACTTC,CASSLDRVGEQYF
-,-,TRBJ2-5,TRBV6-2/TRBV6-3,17,TGTGCCAGCAGTTCAAAGACATATTCCGAGACATATGGGACCCAGTACTTC,CASSSKTYSETYGTQYF
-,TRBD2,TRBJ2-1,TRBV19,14,TGTGCCAGTAGTATCGGGGCGGGGGACAATGAGCAGTTCTTC,CASSIGAGDNEQFF
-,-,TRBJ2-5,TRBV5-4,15,TGTGCCAGCAGCTTGGTCAGGGGGGAAGGAGAGACCCAGTACTTC,CASSLVRGEGETQYF
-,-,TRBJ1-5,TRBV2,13,TGTGCCAGCAGTGAGGAGGGGTACCAGCCCCAGCATTTT,CASSEEGYQPQHF
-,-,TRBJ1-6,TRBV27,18,TGTGCCAGCAGTCTAGGGAGGGGCCTCGGATCCTATAATTCACCCCTCCACTTT,CASSLGRGLGSYNSPLHF
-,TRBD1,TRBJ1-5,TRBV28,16,TGTGCCAGCAGTCTCCGGACGATTCCAGGGGGTCAGCCCCAGCATTTT,CASSLRTIPGGQPQHF
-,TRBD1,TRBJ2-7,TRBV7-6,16,TGTGCCAGCAGCGTAGACAGGGGGCCCATCTCCTACGAGCAGTACTTC,CASSVDRGPISYEQYF
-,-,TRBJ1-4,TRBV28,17,TGTGCCAGCAGTACTTTGTTGGGGGCGCGCACTAATGAAAAACTGTTTTTT,CASSTLLGARTNEKLFF
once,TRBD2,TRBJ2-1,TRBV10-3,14,TGTGCCAGCTCGGGGGGTGACTCCTACAATGAGCAGTTCTTC,CASSGGDSYNEQFF
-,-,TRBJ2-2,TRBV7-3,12,TGTGCCAGCAGCTTAGTCTCCGGGGAGCTGTTTTTT,CASSLVSGELFF
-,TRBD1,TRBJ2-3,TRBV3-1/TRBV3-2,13,TGTGCCAGCAGCCGGGACAGGGGGGATACGCAGTATTTT,CASSRDRGDTQYF
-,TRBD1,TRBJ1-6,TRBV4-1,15,TGCGCCAGCAGCCAAGAGAGGCAGGGGGCTTCACCCCTCCACTTT,CASSQERQGASPLHF
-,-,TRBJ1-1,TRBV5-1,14,TGCGCCAGCAGCGCGGCATTGGGTAGACTTGAAGCTTTCTTT,CASSAALGRLEAFF
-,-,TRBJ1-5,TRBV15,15,TGTGCCACCAGCAGAGATCAGGGACACAATCAGCCCCAGCATTTT,CATSRDQGHNQPQHF
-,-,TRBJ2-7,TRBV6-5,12,TGTGGTCTGGGAGGAGGGACCTACGAGCAGTACTTC,CGLGGGTYEQYF
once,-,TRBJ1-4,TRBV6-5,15,TGTGCCAGCAGTCCTAGGGGGACAACTAATGAAAAACTGTTTTTT,CASSPRGTTNEKLFF
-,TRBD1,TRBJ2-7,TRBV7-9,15,TGTGCCAGCAGTCAAATCCGGGACAGGAACTACGAGCAGTACTTC,CASSQIRDRNYEQYF
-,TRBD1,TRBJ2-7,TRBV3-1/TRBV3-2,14,TGTGCCAGCAGCCGCGACAGGGGGCTGGGGGAGCAGTACTTC,CASSRDRGLGEQYF
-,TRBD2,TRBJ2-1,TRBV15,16,TGTGCCACCAGCAGACAGGGTCTAGCGGTCTACAATGAGCAGTTCTTC,CATSRQGLAVYNEQFF
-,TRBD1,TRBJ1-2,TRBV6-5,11,TGTGCCGTTACAGGGGGCGGTGGCTACACCTTC,CAVTGGGGYTF
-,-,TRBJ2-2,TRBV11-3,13,TGTGCCAGCAGCCCGACCAGCGCCGGGGAGCTGTTTTTT,CASSPTSAGELFF
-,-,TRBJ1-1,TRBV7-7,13,TGTGCCAGCTCCCGGGACACGAACACTGAAGCTTTCTTT,CASSRDTNTEAFF
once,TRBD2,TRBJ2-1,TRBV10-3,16,TGTGCCATCAGTGAGTCACTAGCGGGGGGTAACGATGAGCAGTTCTTC,CAISESLAGGNDEQFF